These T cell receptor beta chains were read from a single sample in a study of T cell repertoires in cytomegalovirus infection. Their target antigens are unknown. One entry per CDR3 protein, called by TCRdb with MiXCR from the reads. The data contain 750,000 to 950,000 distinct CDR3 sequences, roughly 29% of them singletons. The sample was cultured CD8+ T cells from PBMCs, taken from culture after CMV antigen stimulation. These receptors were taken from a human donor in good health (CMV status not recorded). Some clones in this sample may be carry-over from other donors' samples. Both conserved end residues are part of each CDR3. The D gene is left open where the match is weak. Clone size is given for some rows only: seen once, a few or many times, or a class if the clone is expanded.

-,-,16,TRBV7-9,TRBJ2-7,TGTGCCAGCAGCTCCCGGGACCGCCGGCCGGCATACGAGCAGTACTTC,CASSSRDRRPAYEQYF
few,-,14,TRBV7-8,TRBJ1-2,TGTGCCAGCAGCGGTCGGGACCGTAACTATGGCTACACCTTC,CASSGRDRNYGYTF
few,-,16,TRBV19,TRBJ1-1,TGTGCCAGTAGTATAGATTTAGGGGATTTGAACACTGAAGCTTTCTTT,CASSIDLGDLNTEAFF
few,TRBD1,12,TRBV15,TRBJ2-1,TGTGCCACCCTTACAGGGGACAATGAGCAGTTCTTC,CATLTGDNEQFF
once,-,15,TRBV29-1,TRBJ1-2,TGCAGCGTGGAGGAATCTTGGGGGCTCGGCTATGGCTACACCTTC,CSVEESWGLGYGYTF
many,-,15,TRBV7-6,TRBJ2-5,TGTGCCAGCAGCTTATTTAACACCCCCGCGGAGACCCAGTACTTC,CASSLFNTPAETQYF
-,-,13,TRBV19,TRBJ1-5,TGTGCCAGTCGCCATTCAGGCAATCAGCCCCAGCATTTT,CASRHSGNQPQHF
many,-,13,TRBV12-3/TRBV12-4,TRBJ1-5,TGTGCCAGCAAGCCATGGGGCAATCAGCCCCAGCATTTT,CASKPWGNQPQHF
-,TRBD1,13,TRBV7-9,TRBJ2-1,TGTGCCAGCAGCTTAGGGGACAGGGATTGGGCGTTCTTC,CASSLGDRDWAFF
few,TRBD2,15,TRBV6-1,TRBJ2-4,TGTGCCAGCAGTGAGAACGAGCGGGGGGAAAACATTCAGTACTTC,CASSENERGENIQYF
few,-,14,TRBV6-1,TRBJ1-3,TGTGCCAGCAGTGTTAAAGATTCTGGAAACACCATATATTTT,CASSVKDSGNTIYF
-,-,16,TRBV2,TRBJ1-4,TGTGCCAGCAGTGACGGACATCCGACGGCTAATGAAAAACTGTTTTTT,CASSDGHPTANEKLFF
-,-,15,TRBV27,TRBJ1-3,TGTGCCAGCAGAGCGGACTGCAACTCTGGAAACACCATATATTTT,CASRADCNSGNTIYF
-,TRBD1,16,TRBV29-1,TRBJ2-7,TGCAGCGTTGAATCCGGGACAGGCTCACTTTCCTACGAGCAGTACTTC,CSVESGTGSLSYEQYF
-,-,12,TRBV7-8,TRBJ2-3,TGTGCCAACAGCTTAGAAGCAGATACGCAGTATTTT,CANSLEADTQYF
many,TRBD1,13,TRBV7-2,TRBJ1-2,TGTGCCAGCAGCCAAGGACAGGTCGATGGCTACACCTTC,CASSQGQVDGYTF
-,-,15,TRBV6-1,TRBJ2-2,TGTGCCAGCGGTAGGGGTTTCGATGACACCGGGGAGCTGTTTTTT,CASGRGFDDTGELFF
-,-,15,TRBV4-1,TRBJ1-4,TGCGCCAGCAGCCAAGATACTATAACTAATGAAAAACTGTTTTTT,CASSQDTITNEKLFF
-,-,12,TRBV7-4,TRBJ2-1,TGTGCCAGCAGCACCAATTACAATGAGCAGTTCTTC,CASSTNYNEQFF
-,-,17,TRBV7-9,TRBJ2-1,TGTGCCAGCAGCGAAAGGCTGGGGCTATTCGTTGTCGATGAGCAGTTCTTC,CASSERLGLFVVDEQFF
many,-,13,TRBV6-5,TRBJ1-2,TGTGCCAGCAGTTACGGACAGCGCTATGGCTACACCTTC,CASSYGQRYGYTF
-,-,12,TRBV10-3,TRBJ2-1,TGTGCCATCAGAACCTACGGGAATGAGCAGTTCTTC,CAIRTYGNEQFF
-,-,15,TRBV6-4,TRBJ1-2,TGTGCCAGCAGTGCGGGACCGGCCTCGACTCATGGCTACACCTTC,CASSAGPASTHGYTF
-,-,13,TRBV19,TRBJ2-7,TGTGCCAGTAGTGGTTCAACGTGGTACGAGCAGTACTTC,CASSGSTWYEQYF
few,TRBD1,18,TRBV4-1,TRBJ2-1,TGCGCCAGCAGCCAAGAAGGAAGAGGGTTAACAGGGGGTAATGAGCAGTTCTTC,CASSQEGRGLTGGNEQFF
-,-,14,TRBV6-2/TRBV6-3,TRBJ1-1,TGTGCCAGCAGTTACCGGAGGTATACGGCTGAAGCTTTCTTT,CASSYRRYTAEAFF
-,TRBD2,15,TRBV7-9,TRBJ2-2,TGTGCCAGCAGCACTAGCGGGGGGAACACCGGGGAGCTGTTTTTT,CASSTSGGNTGELFF
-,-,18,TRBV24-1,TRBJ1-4,TGTGCCACCAGTGATCCACACGGGGAGAGGCAGCTTAATGAAAAACTGTTTTTT,CATSDPHGERQLNEKLFF
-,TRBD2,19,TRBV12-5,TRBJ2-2,TGTGCTAGCCCAAACCCTACCCCTAGCGGGAATTCGAACACCGGGGAGCTGTTTTTT,CASPNPTPSGNSNTGELFF
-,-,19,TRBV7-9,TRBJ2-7,TGTGCCAGCAGCTCTAACCAACTCCACCCTCATACGAGCTCCTACGAGCAGTACTTC,CASSSNQLHPHTSSYEQYF
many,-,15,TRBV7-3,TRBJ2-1,TGTGCCAGCAGCTACGGGGATAGCTCCTACAATGAGCAGTTCTTC,CASSYGDSSYNEQFF
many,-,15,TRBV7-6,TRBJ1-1,TGTGCCAGCAGCCCGACGGGGTCTTCGAACACTGAAGCTTTCTTT,CASSPTGSSNTEAFF
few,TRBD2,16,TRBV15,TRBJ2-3,TGTGCCACCAGCTCCCTTCCGGGGGGGATCACAGATACGCAGTATTTT,CATSSLPGGITDTQYF
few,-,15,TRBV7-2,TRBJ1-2,TGTGCCAGCAGCCCGGGGCCCTACTCAAACTATGGCTACACCTTC,CASSPGPYSNYGYTF